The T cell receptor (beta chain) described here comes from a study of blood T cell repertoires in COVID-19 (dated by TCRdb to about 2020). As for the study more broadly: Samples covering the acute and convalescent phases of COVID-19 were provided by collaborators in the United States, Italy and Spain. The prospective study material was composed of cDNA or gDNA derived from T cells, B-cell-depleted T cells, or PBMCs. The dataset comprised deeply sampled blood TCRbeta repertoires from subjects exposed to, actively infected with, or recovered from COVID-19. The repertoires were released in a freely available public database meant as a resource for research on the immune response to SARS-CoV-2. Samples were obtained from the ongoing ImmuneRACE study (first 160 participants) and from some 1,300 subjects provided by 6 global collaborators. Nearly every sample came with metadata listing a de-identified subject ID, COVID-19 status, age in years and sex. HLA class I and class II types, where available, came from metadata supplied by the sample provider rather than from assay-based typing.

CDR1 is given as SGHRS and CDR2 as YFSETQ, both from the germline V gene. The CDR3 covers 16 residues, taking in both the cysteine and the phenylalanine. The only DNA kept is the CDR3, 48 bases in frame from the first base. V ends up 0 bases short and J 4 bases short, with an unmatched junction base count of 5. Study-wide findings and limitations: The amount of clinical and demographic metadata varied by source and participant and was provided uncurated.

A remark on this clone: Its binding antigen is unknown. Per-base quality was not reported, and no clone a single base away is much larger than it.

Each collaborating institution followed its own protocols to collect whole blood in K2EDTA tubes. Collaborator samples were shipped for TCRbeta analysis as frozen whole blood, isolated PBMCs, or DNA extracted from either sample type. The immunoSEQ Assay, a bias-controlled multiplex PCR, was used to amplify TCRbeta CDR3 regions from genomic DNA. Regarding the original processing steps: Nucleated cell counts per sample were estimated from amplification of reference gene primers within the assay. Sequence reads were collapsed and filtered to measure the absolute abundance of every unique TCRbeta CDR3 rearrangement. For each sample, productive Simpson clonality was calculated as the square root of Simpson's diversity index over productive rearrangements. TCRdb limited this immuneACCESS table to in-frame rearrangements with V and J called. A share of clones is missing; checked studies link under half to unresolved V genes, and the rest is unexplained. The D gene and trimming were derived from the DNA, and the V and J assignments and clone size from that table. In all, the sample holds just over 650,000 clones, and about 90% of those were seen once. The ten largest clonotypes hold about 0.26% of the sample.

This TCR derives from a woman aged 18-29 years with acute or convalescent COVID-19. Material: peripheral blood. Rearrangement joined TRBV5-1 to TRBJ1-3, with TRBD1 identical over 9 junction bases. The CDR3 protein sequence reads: CASSLVGTGYGNTIYF. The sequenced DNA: TGCGCCAGCAGCTTGGTTGGGACAGGGTACGGAAACACCATATATTTT.